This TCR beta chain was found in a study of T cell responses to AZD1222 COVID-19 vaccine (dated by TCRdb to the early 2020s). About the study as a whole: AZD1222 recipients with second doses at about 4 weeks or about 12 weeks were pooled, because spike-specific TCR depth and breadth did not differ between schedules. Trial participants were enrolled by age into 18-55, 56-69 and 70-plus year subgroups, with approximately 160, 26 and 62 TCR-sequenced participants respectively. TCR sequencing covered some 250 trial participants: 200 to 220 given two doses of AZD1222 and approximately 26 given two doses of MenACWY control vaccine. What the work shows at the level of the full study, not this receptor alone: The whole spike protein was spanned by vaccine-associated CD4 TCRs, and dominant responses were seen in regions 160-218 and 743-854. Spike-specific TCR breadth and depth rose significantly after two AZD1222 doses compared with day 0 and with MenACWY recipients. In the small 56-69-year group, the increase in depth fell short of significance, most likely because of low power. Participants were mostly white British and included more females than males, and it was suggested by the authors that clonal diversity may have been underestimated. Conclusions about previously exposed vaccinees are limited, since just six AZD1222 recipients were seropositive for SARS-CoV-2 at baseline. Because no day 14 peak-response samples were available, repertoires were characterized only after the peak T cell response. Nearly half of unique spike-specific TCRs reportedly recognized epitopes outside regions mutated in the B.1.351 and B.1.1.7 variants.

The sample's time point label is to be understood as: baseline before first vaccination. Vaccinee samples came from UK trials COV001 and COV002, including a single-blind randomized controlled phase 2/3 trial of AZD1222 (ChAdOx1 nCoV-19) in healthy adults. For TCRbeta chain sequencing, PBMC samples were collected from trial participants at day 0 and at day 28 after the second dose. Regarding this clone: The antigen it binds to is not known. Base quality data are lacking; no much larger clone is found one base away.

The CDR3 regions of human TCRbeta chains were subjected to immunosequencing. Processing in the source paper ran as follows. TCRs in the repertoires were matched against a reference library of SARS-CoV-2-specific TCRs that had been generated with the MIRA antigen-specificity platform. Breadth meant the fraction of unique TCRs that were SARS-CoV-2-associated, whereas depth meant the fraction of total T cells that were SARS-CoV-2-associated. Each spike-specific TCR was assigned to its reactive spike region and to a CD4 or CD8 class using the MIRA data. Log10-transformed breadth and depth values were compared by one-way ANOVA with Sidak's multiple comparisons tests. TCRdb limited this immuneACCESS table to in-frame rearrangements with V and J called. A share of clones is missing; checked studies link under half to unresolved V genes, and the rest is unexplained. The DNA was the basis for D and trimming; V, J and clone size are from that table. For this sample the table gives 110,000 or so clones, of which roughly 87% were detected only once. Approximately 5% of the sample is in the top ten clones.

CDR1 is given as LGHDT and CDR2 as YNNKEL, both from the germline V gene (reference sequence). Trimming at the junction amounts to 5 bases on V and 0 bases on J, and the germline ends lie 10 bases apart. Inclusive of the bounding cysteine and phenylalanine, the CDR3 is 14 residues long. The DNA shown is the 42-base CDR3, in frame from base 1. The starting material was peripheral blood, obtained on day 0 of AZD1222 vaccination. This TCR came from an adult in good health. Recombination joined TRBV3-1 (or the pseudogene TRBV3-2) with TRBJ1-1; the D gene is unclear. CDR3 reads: CASSNSAVNTEAFF. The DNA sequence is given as TGTGCCAGCAGCAATTCCGCCGTGAACACTGAAGCTTTCTTT.